These T cell receptor beta chains were read from a single sample in a study of OX40 agonist ivuxolimab in advanced cancers. Sequencing was performed with immunoSEQ multiplex PCR; in TCRdb, only in-frame clones are kept and a portion is missing. The data show 74,000 or so clones, around 93% seen once. Sequencing used CD4+ or CD8+ T cells sorted from blood, obtained in a trial of the OX40 agonist ivuxolimab. These receptors were obtained from an adult with an advanced solid tumor such as melanoma, head and neck, liver or kidney cancer. Each CDR3 is given with its conserved first and last residue. The order of the fields is J gene, D gene, clone size, V gene, CDR3 protein, CDR3 DNA. The D gene is left open where the match is weak. Where a row states a size, it is once, few, many or the class of an expanded clone; other rows omit it.

>TRBJ2-7|NA|NA|TRBV10-2
CASSKLEFSTPQVRSYEQYF
TGCGCCAGCAGTAAGCTCGAGTTTAGCACTCCCCAAGTTCGGTCCTACGAGCAGTACTTC
>TRBJ2-5|TRBD2|NA|TRBV11-3
CASSPGTSGSETQYF
TGTGCCAGCAGCCCCGGGACTAGCGGGTCGGAGACCCAGTACTTC
>TRBJ1-2|NA|once|TRBV27
CASSLSTRFNGYTF
TGTGCCAGCAGTTTATCGACTCGGTTCAATGGCTACACCTTC
>TRBJ2-3|NA|NA|TRBV7-2
CASSFFGTDTQYF
TGTGCCAGCAGCTTCTTTGGGACAGATACGCAGTATTTT
>TRBJ2-1|NA|NA|TRBV27
CASSLSRTPYNEQFF
TGTGCCAGCAGTTTATCTCGGACACCCTACAATGAGCAGTTCTTC
>TRBJ2-1|NA|once|TRBV5-1
CASSLVAAGYNEQFF
TGCGCCAGCAGCTTGGTAGCGGCCGGGTACAATGAGCAGTTCTTC
>TRBJ2-7|TRBD1|NA|TRBV14
CASSLYRGRYEQYF
TGTGCCAGCAGCCTCTACAGGGGACGCTACGAGCAGTACTTC
>TRBJ2-7|NA|NA|TRBV13
CASSLSQQRWEQYF
TGTGCCAGCAGCCTATCACAGCAACGGTGGGAGCAGTACTTC
>TRBJ1-1|NA|NA|TRBV19
CASISGWGTEAFF
TGTGCCAGTATCTCGGGGTGGGGGACTGAAGCTTTCTTT
>TRBJ2-7|TRBD1|NA|TRBV7-9
CASSFRQGASYEQYF
TGTGCCAGCAGCTTTCGACAGGGGGCCTCCTACGAGCAGTACTTC
>TRBJ2-1|NA|NA|TRBV6-5
CASSYSNPAIYNEQFF
TGTGCCAGCAGTTACTCGAATCCTGCAATCTACAATGAGCAGTTCTTC
>TRBJ1-3|NA|NA|TRBV13
CASSLGRGLSGNTIYF
TGTGCCAGCAGCTTAGGGAGGGGCCTCTCTGGAAACACCATATATTTT
>TRBJ2-1|NA|once|TRBV4-3
CASSQDWASLNEQFF
TGCGCCAGCAGCCAAGATTGGGCCAGCCTCAATGAGCAGTTCTTC
>TRBJ1-1|TRBD1|NA|TRBV19
CASSFRTGKTEAFF
TGTGCCAGTAGTTTCCGGACAGGGAAGACTGAAGCTTTCTTT
>TRBJ1-1|NA|NA|TRBV5-1
CASSLGTEEAFF
TGCGCCAGCAGCTTGGGGACAGAAGAAGCTTTCTTT
>TRBJ2-5|NA|once|TRBV4-1
CASSQVAREETQYF
TGCGCCAGCAGCCAAGTCGCGCGGGAAGAGACCCAGTACTTC
>TRBJ1-2|NA|once|TRBV25-1
CASSESRTLHYTF
TGTGCCAGCAGTGAATCCAGGACTCTGCACTACACCTTC
>TRBJ2-7|NA|few|TRBV4-3
CASSQTTNSYEQYF
TGCGCCAGCAGCCAAACTACGAACTCCTACGAGCAGTACTTC
>TRBJ1-5|NA|NA|TRBV21-1
CASSNWGKCQPQHF
TGTGCCAGCAGCAACTGGGGGAAATGTCAGCCCCAGCATTTT
>TRBJ1-5|NA|NA|TRBV28
CASSLRTAKSYSNQPQHF
TGTGCCAGCAGTCTTAGGACAGCTAAAAGTTATAGCAATCAGCCCCAGCATTTT
>TRBJ2-1|NA|NA|TRBV5-4
CASSLAGDWAEQFF
TGTGCCAGCAGCTTGGCCGGGGATTGGGCTGAGCAGTTCTTC
>TRBJ2-1|TRBD2|NA|TRBV4-3
CASSQTVLAGPYNEQFF
TGCGCCAGCAGCCAAACCGTACTAGCGGGACCCTACAATGAGCAGTTCTTC
>TRBJ1-2|TRBD1|NA|TRBV5-1
CASSLETGAHPYGYTF
TGCGCCAGCAGCTTGGAAACAGGGGCCCATCCTTATGGCTACACCTTC
>TRBJ1-3|NA|once|TRBV18
CASSPPAWRPMEGNTIYF
TGTGCCAGCTCACCACCGGCCTGGAGGCCTATGGAAGGAAACACCATATATTTT
>TRBJ1-1|NA|NA|TRBV13
CASSPTPGLMNTEAFF
TGTGCCAGCAGCCCTACCCCCGGGCTCATGAACACTGAAGCTTTCTTT
>TRBJ2-7|NA|NA|TRBV28
CASNNLRDFGVEQYF
TGTGCCAGCAATAATCTCCGGGACTTCGGCGTCGAGCAGTACTTC
>TRBJ2-7|TRBD2|NA|TRBV4-3
CASSQESGDPRWNEQYF
TGCGCCAGCAGCCAAGAAAGCGGGGACCCCCGGTGGAACGAGCAGTACTTC